The 15 T cell receptor beta chains below come from one sample, sequenced in a study of T-cell reconstitution after alpha-beta-depleted transplantation in children. Unique molecular identifiers were incorporated when the TCRbeta library was constructed. TCRdb passed the PCR reads through MiXCR, listing each CDR3 protein once. This sample has about 130,000 distinct CDR3 sequences, with 9.5% to 10% found just once. The sample consisted of PBMCs, mostly from graft donor cells, taken 180 days after TCRalphabeta/CD19-depleted stem cell transplant. These receptor sequences come from a girl less than two years old who had a stem cell transplant for combined immunodeficiency, so the T cells may come from the graft donor.

The rearrangement uses TRBV20-1 and TRBJ2-7, with D hard to call. Trimming took 1 base from V and 0 from J, leaving 10 bases between them. There are 14 residues in the CDR3. CDR1 is DFQATT, CDR2 SNEGSKA, per germline (reference sequence). The CDR3: CSARVLAVSYEQYF. In DNA, the CDR3 is TGCAGTGCTAGAGTATTGGCGGTCTCCTACGAGCAGTACTTC.

This clonotype was seen a few times. The chain employs TRBV29-1 and TRBJ2-5, with 8 positions matching TRBD2. Germline V gene lookup returns CDR1 SQVTM and CDR2 ANQGSEA. The CDR3 runs 17 residues. The V segment lost 6 bases and the J segment 3 bases; nucleotides outside the gene matches: 18. The CDR3 spells CSVRKVSGGPGKETQYF. CDR3 bases: TGCAGCGTAAGAAAAGTATCGGGAGGGCCAGGGAAAGAGACCCAGTACTTC.

This clonotype has a count of ten or more. CDR3 residues: CSASDYNEQFF. CDR3 DNA sequence: TGCAGTGCTAGCGATTACAATGAGCAGTTCTTC. V and J are TRBV20-1 and TRBJ2-1; D uncertain. The V end was cut by 3 bases, the J end by 4 bases, with 4 bases between. The CDR3 spans 11 residues. Germline CDR1 and CDR2: DFQATT and SNEGSKA (reference sequence).

This clonotype was found a few times. CDR3 DNA: TGTGCCTACCACAGGGGGGTAGTGAACACTGAAGCTTTCTTT. This encodes CAYHRGVVNTEAFF. V is TRBV30 and J is TRBJ1-1, with 8 bases aligning to TRBD1. CDR1 and CDR2 from the germline V gene are GTSNPN and SVGIG (reference sequence). This CDR3 spans 14 amino acids. V dropped 7 bases and J dropped 0; count of bases not matched to a gene: 7.

This clonotype was seen more than once but under ten times. The CDR3 is CSVEEGPGYPDTQYF. The CDR3 DNA reads as TGCAGCGTTGAAGAAGGACCCGGCTACCCAGATACGCAGTATTTT. The chain has TRBV29-1 and TRBJ2-3; D is ambiguous. This CDR3 region has 15 residues. The germline V gene has CDR1 SQVTM and CDR2 ANQGSEA. V gave up 0 bases and J gave up 4 bases, with 14 bases separating them.

This clonotype has a handful of counts. The chain couples TRBV7-2 to TRBJ2-7; TRBD2 matches at 8 bases. CDR3 length: 17 amino acids. V lost 4 bases, J lost 2 bases, and 13 bases stayed unmatched. Per the germline V gene, CDR1 is SGHTA and CDR2 is FQGNSA. The CDR3, as DNA: TGTGCCAGCAGCTCAAGAATGATAAGCGGGGGCGCCTACGAGCAGTACTTC. It encodes CASSSRMISGGAYEQYF.

Concerning this clonotype itself: The junction departs from germline at one end; a sequencing error may be responsible. The chain couples TRBV12-3 or TRBV12-4 to TRBJ2-3; TRBD2 agrees at 9 bases. This CDR3 has 17 amino acids. Here the CDR3 DNA reads TGTGCCAGCAGTTTTACTAGCGGGCGACCGAGCACAGATACGCAGTATTTC. Translated, it gives CASSFTSGRPSTDTQYF.

This clonotype was detected only once. The gene calls are TRBV5-5 and TRBJ2-7; 12 nucleotides align to TRBD2. CDR1 is SGHKS, CDR2 YYEKEE, per germline (reference sequence). The V gene end was trimmed by 0 bases and the J gene end by 4 bases; junction bases not matched to a gene: 5. The CDR3 length is 16 residues. The CDR3 nucleotides are TGTGCCAGCAGCTTGGTGATTGGGACTAGCGGGTACGAGCAGTACTTC. It translates to CASSLVIGTSGYEQYF.

This chain connects TRBV4-3 to TRBJ1-4; D is possibly TRBD1 (5 bases). Germline assignment: CDR1 LGHNA and CDR2 YSLEER. The CDR3 length is 16 residues. V lost 4 bases, J lost 6 bases, and 18 bases lay in between. Written as DNA, the CDR3 is TGCGCCAGCAGCCCAAACACCCGGACATCCCATGAAAAACTGTTTTTT. This codes for CASSPNTRTSHEKLFF.

This clonotype was counted many times. This rearrangement joins TRBV10-3 to TRBJ2-7, with 13 bases lining up with TRBD2. The V gene's germline CDR1 is ENHRY and CDR2 SYGVKD. This CDR3 comprises 15 residues. With V trimmed by 6 bases and J by 5 bases, 7 bases remained unmatched. The CDR3 region is CAISRTSGSSNEQYF. The DNA of the CDR3 is TGTGCCATCAGCCGGACTAGCGGGAGTAGCAACGAGCAGTACTTC.

The chain links TRBV11-2 to TRBJ2-7; TRBD1 aligns across 9 bases. The CDR3 spans 14 residues. From germline, CDR1 is SGHAT and CDR2 FQNNGV. The J segment lost 6 bases and the V segment lost 5 bases, leaving 8 bases of the junction unmatched. CDR3 nucleotides: TGTGCCAGCAGCCGTCCCGGGACAGGGAGCGAGCAGTACTTC. Its translation is CASSRPGTGSEQYF.

The J gene is TRBJ2-1, the V gene TRBV5-1; 9 bases map to TRBD2. CDR1 is SGHRS, CDR2 YFSETQ, per germline. J was trimmed by 15 bases and V by 4 bases; bases with no gene match: 14. The CDR3 length is 14 residues. CDR3 DNA sequence: TGCGCCAGCAGCCCTGTTGCGGGGGGGCCGAGGGGGTTCTTC. It translates to CASSPVAGGPRGFF. Drawing the rest from reference TRBV5-1 and TRBJ2-1, the complete variable domain is KAGVTQTPRYLIKTRGQQVTLSCSPISGHRSVSWYQQTPGQGLQFLFEYFSETQRNKGNFPGRFSGRQFSNSRSEMNVSTLELGDSALYLCASSPVAGGPRGFFGPGTRLTVL.

This clonotype has just a few counts. This chain joins TRBV20-1 and TRBJ2-5; D unclear. Germline V gives CDR1 DFQATT, CDR2 SNEGSKA (reference sequence). The CDR3 extends over 12 amino acids. Trimming left V 3 bases short and J 4 bases short, with 9 bases between. The CDR3 loop is CSASWVGETQYF. The CDR3 nucleotides are TGCAGTGCTAGTTGGGTTGGAGAGACCCAGTACTTC.

The rearrangement uses TRBV7-9 and TRBJ2-2; either TRBD1 or TRBD2 may supply D (5 bases each). Trimming stripped 5 bases from V and 7 bases from J, with 14 bases between. The germline V gene encodes CDR1 SEHNR and CDR2 FQNEAQ (reference sequence). This CDR3 region has 14 residues. The CDR3, as DNA: TGTGCCAGCAGCCCGCATCGGGGCGACGGGGAGCTGTTTTTT. It specifies CASSPHRGDGELFF.

The chain employs TRBV15 and TRBJ2-7; tentatively, D is TRBD1 (5 bases). Looked up from germline, CDR1 is LNHNV and CDR2 is YYDKDF (reference sequence). The V and J ends lost 3 bases and 4 bases respectively, with 16 bases between them. The CDR3 length is 15 residues. CDR3: CATSRDGRGPYEQYF. The CDR3 nucleotides are TGTGCCACCAGCAGGGATGGTAGGGGCCCGTACGAGCAGTACTTC.